This T cell receptor beta chain was identified during a study of regulatory T cells in long-lasting Graves disease. Turning to the study itself: Less than 3 months of antithyroid drugs had been taken by newly diagnosed Graves' patients.

Looked up from germline, CDR1 is DFQATT and CDR2 is SNEGSKA (reference sequence). Trimming cost V 0 bases and J 4 bases; bases outside gene matches: 8. The CDR3 runs 16 residues. The time point is: newly diagnosed GD, antithyroid drugs for less than 3 months. Following extraction of RNA from PBMCs, that RNA was used to make the TCR library. Study-wide results and limits: Favored gene segments in persistent disease were TRBV28, TRBJ1-2 and TRBJ2-5. Only a small sample size was used, which may have cut accuracy. Peripheral blood, not thyroid tissue, was the sole material studied.

Assembly of TCR beta libraries relied on iRepertoire HTBI primers together with Arm-PCR of CDR3 regions. TCRdb used MiXCR to reprocess the multiplex PCR reads, holding one entry per CDR3 protein. Altogether approximately 400,000 distinct CDR3 sequences are present, 15% being singletons, with the ten largest covering 20% to 25%. The table lists this clonotype with many counts. Its cognate antigen is unknown. The genes are TRBV20-1 and TRBJ1-4; 7 bases align to TRBD1. The sample consisted of peripheral blood mononuclear cells (PBMCs), taken at new diagnosis, from a patient treated with antithyroid drugs. The receptor was isolated from a female donor with Graves disease. The DNA for the CDR3 is TGCAGTGCTAGAGACAGAATCAGGGGGTTTAATGAAAAACTGTTTTTT. This sequence encodes CSARDRIRGFNEKLFF.